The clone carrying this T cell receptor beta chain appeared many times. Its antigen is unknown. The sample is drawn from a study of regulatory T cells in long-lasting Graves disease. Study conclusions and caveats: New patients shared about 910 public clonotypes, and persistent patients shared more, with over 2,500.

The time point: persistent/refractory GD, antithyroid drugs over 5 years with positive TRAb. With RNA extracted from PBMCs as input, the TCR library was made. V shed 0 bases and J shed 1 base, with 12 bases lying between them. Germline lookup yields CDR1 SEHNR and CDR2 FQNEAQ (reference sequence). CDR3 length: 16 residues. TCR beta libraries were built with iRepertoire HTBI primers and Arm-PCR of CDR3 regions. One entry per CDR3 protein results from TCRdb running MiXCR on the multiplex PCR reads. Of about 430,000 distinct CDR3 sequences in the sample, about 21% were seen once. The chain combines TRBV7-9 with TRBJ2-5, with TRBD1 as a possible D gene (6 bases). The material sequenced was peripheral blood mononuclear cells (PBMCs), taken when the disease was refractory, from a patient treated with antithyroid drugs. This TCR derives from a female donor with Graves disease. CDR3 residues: CASSLADGTPQETQYF. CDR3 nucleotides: TGTGCCAGCAGCTTAGCGGACGGGACACCCCAAGAGACCCAGTACTTC.